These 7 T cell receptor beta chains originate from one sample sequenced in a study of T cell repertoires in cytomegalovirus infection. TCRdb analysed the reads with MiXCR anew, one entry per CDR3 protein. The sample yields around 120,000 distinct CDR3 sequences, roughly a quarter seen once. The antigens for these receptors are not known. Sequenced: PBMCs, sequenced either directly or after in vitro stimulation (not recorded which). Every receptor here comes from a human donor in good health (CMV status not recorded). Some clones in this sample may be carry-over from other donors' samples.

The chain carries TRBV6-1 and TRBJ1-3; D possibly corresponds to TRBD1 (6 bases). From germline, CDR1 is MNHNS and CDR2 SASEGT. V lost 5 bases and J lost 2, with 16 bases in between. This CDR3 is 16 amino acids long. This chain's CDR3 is CASSTKGVGTGNTIYF. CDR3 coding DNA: TGTGCCAGCAGTACAAAGGGGGTAGGGACTGGAAACACCATATATTTT.

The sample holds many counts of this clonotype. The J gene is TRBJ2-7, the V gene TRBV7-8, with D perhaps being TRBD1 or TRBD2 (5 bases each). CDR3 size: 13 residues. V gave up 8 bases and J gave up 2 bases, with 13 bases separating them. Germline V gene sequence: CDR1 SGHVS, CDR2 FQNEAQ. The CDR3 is CASGGVGAYEQYF. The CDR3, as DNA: TGTGCCAGCGGAGGAGTGGGGGCCTACGAGCAGTACTTC.

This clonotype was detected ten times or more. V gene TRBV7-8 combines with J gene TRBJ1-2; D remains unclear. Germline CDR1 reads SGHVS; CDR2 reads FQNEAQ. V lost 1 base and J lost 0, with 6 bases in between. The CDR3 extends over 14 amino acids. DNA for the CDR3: TGTGCCAGCAGCTTAGAGGGAGCTAACTATGGCTACACCTTC. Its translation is CASSLEGANYGYTF.

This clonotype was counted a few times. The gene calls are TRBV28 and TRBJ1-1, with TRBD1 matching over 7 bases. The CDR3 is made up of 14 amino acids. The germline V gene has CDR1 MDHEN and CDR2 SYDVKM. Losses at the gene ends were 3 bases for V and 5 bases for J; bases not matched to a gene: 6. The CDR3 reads CASSFSQQGTEAFF. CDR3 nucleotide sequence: TGTGCCAGCAGTTTTTCCCAACAGGGGACTGAAGCTTTCTTT.

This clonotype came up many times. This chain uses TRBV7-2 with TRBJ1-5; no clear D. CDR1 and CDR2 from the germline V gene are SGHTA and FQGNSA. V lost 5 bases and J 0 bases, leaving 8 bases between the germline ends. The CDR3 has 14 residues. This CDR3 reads CASSPRNSNQPQHF. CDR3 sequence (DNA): TGTGCCAGCAGCCCCCGAAATAGCAATCAGCCCCAGCATTTT. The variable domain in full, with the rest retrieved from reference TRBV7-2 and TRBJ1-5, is GAGVSQSPSNKVTEKGKDVELRCDPISGHTALYWYRQSLGQGLEFLIYFQGNSAPDKSGLPSDRFSAERTGGSVSTLTIQRTQQEDSAVYLCASSPRNSNQPQHFGDGTRLSIL.

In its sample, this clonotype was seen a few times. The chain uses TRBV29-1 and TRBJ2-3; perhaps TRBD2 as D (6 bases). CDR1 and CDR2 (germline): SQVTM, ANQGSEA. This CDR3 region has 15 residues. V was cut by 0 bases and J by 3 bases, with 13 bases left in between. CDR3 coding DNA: TGCAGCGTTGAAGACGCGCGGGGTTTTACAGATACGCAGTATTTT. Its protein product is CSVEDARGFTDTQYF.

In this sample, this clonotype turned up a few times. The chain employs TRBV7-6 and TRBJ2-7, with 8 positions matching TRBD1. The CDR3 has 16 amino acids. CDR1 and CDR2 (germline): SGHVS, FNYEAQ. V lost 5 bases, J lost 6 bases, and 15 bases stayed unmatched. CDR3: CASSVGPGGPEGEQYV. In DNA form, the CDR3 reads TGTGCCAGCAGCGTAGGTCCAGGGGGCCCTGAGGGCGAGCAGTACGTC.